Described below is a single T cell receptor (beta chain) sequence and its context. Antigen specificity is unknown. TCRdb processed the 5' RACE reads again and assigns one entry to each CDR3 protein, with no DNA. The sample table sets out around 3,500 distinct CDR3 sequences. The sample originates from a study of T cells expressing NK-cell markers. Study context: Within the sequenced cohort of eight donors, seven exhibited HCMV seropositivity and one was seronegative. Study conclusions and caveats: The CD3+CD56-NKG2C+ fraction was also led by these clonotypes in a handful of donors. The HCMV specificity of the expanded NKG2C+ T cell clones stayed unresolved. Of the CD8+ T cell pool in several donors, roughly 1.0-7.5% was accounted for by dominant NKG2C+ clonotypes.

The CDR3 spans 17 residues. The sequenced sample consisted of blood T cells: a sorted CD56 or NKG2C T cell subset, CD4+ or CD8+ T cells, or bulk PBMC T cells (not recorded which). The sequence was collected from a man aged 18-75 years in good health. The V call is TRBV12-3 or TRBV12-4, the J call TRBJ2-4; TCRdb lists TRBD1, though no DNA is available to test this call. CDR3 in amino acids: CASSPGPLKRAKNIQYF.